This T cell receptor beta chain was recorded in a study of T-cell reconstitution after alpha-beta-depleted transplantation in children. Library preparation (for TCRbeta) was performed with unique molecular identifiers. TCRdb re-derived calls from the PCR reads in MiXCR, one entry per CDR3 protein. This sample carries 500,000 or so distinct CDR3 sequences, 30% to 35% of them seen once, and the ten largest clones take 2% to 3%. Trimming removed 6 bases from V and 2 bases from J; junction bases left unmatched: 7. This CDR3 is built from 15 residues. Germline lookup yields CDR1 MNHNS and CDR2 SASEGT. J is TRBJ2-3 and V is TRBV6-1, with TRBD2 identical over 8 bases. The source of this sequence is a human donor who donated a stem cell graft to a child with aplastic anemia. Here the sequenced sample was PBMCs from the stem cell graft donor, taken from the stem cell graft. CDR3 residues: CASSSIAGYTDTQYF. The DNA for the CDR3 is TGTGCCAGCAGCTCGATAGCGGGATACACAGATACGCAGTATTTT.